Following are 21 T cell receptor beta chains from one sample sequenced in a study of breast tumors, draining lymph nodes, adjacent tissues. TCRdb called the multiplex PCR reads again in MiXCR, with one record for every CDR3 protein. The sample contains under 300,000 distinct CDR3 sequences, 30% to 35% of which appear only once. The lymph nodes were axillary draining lymph nodes from breast cancer patients. Sequencing used axillary lymph node tissue. Receptor source: a female donor with breast cancer. Some clones in this sample may be carry-over from other donors' samples.

This clonotype is classed as medium-sized. The chain joins TRBV29-1 to TRBJ1-6; tentatively, D is TRBD1 (5 bases). Trimming left V 4 bases short and J 7 bases short, with 8 bases between. The germline V gene has CDR1 SQVTM and CDR2 ANQGSEA. This CDR3 is 12 amino acids long. This CDR3 reads CSVGGGNSPLHF. In DNA, the CDR3 is TGCAGCGTTGGTGGGGGAAATTCACCCCTCCACTTT. Full variable domain (outside the CDR3, taken from reference TRBV29-1 and TRBJ1-6): SAVISQKPSRDICQRGTSLTIQCQVDSQVTMMFWYRQQPGQSLTLIATANQGSEATYESGFVIDKFPISRPNLTFSTLTVSNMSPEDSSIYLCSVGGGNSPLHFGNGTRLTVT.

This chain joins TRBV7-9 and TRBJ1-5; 8 bases map to TRBD1. Germline V gene sequence: CDR1 SEHNR, CDR2 FQNEAQ (reference sequence). V lost 5 bases, J lost 2 bases, and 5 bases stayed unmatched. The CDR3 contains 15 residues. DNA for the CDR3: TGTGCCAGCAGCAAATGGGGACAGGGCAATCAGCCCCAGCATTTT. Protein product: CASSKWGQGNQPQHF.

There are many counts of this clonotype. The rearrangement uses TRBV4-1 and TRBJ2-3, with TRBD1 matching over 8 bases. Germline V gene sequence: CDR1 MGHRA, CDR2 YSYEKL. The CDR3 loop spans 15 amino acids. V trimming: 6 bases; J trimming: 4 bases; junction bases outside the gene matches: 9. CDR3 sequence: CASSLDRVGSDTQYF. In nucleotides, the CDR3 is TGCGCCAGCAGTCTGGACAGGGTAGGTTCAGATACGCAGTATTTT.

This clonotype has only one observation. This chain joins TRBV7-8 and TRBJ2-6; D may be TRBD1 (6 bases). The V gene's germline CDR1 is SGHVS and CDR2 FQNEAQ. The CDR3 consists of 20 residues. V was cut by 5 bases and J by 0 bases, with 23 bases left in between. The CDR3 sequence: CASSPPPQQGGASGANVLTF. DNA for the CDR3: TGTGCCAGCAGCCCGCCGCCTCAACAGGGTGGGGCCTCTGGGGCCAACGTCCTGACTTTC.

This clonotype occurred many times. The chain has TRBV29-1 and TRBJ1-5; 9 bases match TRBD1. Germline CDR1 SQVTM, CDR2 ANQGSEA. The J segment lost 4 bases and the V segment lost 6 bases, leaving 7 bases of the junction unmatched. The length of the CDR3 is 14 residues. CDR3: CSVRTGDVNQPQHF. In DNA form, the CDR3 reads TGCAGCGTGAGGACAGGGGACGTAAATCAGCCCCAGCATTTT. Full variable domain (remainder filled in from reference TRBV29-1 and TRBJ1-5): SAVISQKPSRDICQRGTSLTIQCQVDSQVTMMFWYRQQPGQSLTLIATANQGSEATYESGFVIDKFPISRPNLTFSTLTVSNMSPEDSSIYLCSVRTGDVNQPQHFGDGTRLSIL.

The V call is TRBV20-1, the J call TRBJ1-4; 7 bases align to TRBD1. There are 18 residues in the CDR3. Germline V gene lookup returns CDR1 DFQATT and CDR2 SNEGSKA (reference sequence). Trimming at V came to 3 bases and at J to 5 bases, leaving 18 bases not matched to a gene. Here the CDR3 reads CSASEGTGTTGINEKLFF. CDR3 bases: TGCAGTGCTAGTGAGGGTACCGGCACGACAGGGATCAATGAAAAACTGTTTTTT.

The V gene is TRBV20-1, the J gene TRBJ2-5; 10 bases match TRBD2. This CDR3 is 13 amino acids long. CDR1 is DFQATT, CDR2 SNEGSKA, per germline (reference sequence). After removal of 6 bases from V and 5 bases from J, the junction contained 6 bases not matched to a gene. The CDR3 reads CSAPRAGGETQYF. The CDR3 nucleotides read TGCAGTGCCCCACGAGCGGGGGGGGAGACCCAGTACTTC.

To note about this clonotype: One end of the junction varies from germline; a read error may be responsible. The chain joins TRBV9 to TRBJ2-1; no clear D gene. CDR3 size: 17 residues. Germline V lookup: CDR1 SGDLS, CDR2 YYNGEE. CDR3 sequence (DNA): TGTGCCAGCAGCGTAGTTGGAAGAGCGAGCTCCTACACTGAGCAGTTCTTC. It encodes CASSVVGRASSYTEQFF.

This clonotype appeared many times. The rearrangement links TRBV7-3 to TRBJ2-6; the D is unclear. The CDR3 covers 13 residues. Looked up from germline, CDR1 is SGHTA and CDR2 is FQGTGA. The V and J ends lost 4 bases and 2 bases respectively, with 3 bases between them. CDR3 region: CASSSPGANVLTF. The CDR3 DNA sequence: TGTGCCAGCAGCTCCCCTGGGGCCAACGTCCTGACTTTC.

This clonotype came up many times. This chain uses TRBV3-1 with TRBJ2-7; D gene unclear. Germline-derived CDR1 and CDR2 are LGHDT and YNNKEL (reference sequence). This CDR3 region has 11 residues. Trimming removed 2 bases from V and 6 bases from J, with 5 bases in between. CDR3 nucleotides: TGTGCCAGCAGCCAACAATTCGAGCAGTACTTC. Protein: CASSQQFEQYF.

As for this clonotype: This CDR3 fails to terminate in the conserved phenylalanine or tryptophan, so it likely reflects a read error. The CDR3 nucleotides read TGTGCCAGTAGGAAACCGGGACAGGGCTCTGGAAACACCATATATTCT. Translating gives CASRKPGQGSGNTIYS. J is TRBJ1-3 and V is TRBV19; 9 bases line up with TRBD1. Germline loops: CDR1 LNHDA, CDR2 SQIVND (reference sequence). The CDR3 loop spans 16 amino acids. With V trimmed by 6 bases and J by 0 bases, 6 bases remained unmatched.

The chain carries TRBV20-1 and TRBJ1-2, with TRBD1 identical over 8 bases. V dropped 6 bases and J dropped 7; count of bases not matched to a gene: 13. Germline values: CDR1 DFQATT, CDR2 SNEGSKA (reference sequence). The CDR3 is 14 residues long. CDR3 coding DNA: TGCAGTGCCAGCAGCCCGGACAGGGTGGTTGGCTACACCTTC. The encoded protein is CSASSPDRVVGYTF.

This clonotype was counted many times. The CDR3 protein is CAISVTGEGYNEQFF. CDR3 sequence (DNA): TGTGCCATCAGTGTTACAGGGGAAGGCTACAATGAGCAGTTCTTC. V is TRBV10-3 and J is TRBJ2-1; 7 bases agree with TRBD1. The CDR3 runs to 15 residues. Germline V gene data show CDR1 as ENHRY and CDR2 as SYGVKD. The V gene end was trimmed by 4 bases and the J gene end by 3 bases; junction bases not matched to a gene: 6.

The V call is TRBV5-1, the J call TRBJ1-1; weak D call: TRBD1 (5 bases). Germline V gene lookup returns CDR1 SGHRS and CDR2 YFSETQ. The CDR3 runs to 15 residues. The ends were cut back, 0 bases at V and 4 bases at J, with 13 bases in the middle. This CDR3 reads CASSLVAGSGTEAFF. CDR3 nucleotides: TGCGCCAGCAGCTTGGTAGCAGGGTCGGGCACTGAAGCTTTCTTT.

The CDR3 region is CASGGQGDSNEKLFF. CDR3 in DNA: TGTGCCAGCGGGGGCCAGGGGGACAGTAATGAAAAACTGTTTTTT. The rearrangement uses TRBV11-3 and TRBJ1-4, with 7 bases aligning to TRBD1. V was pared by 8 bases and J by 4 bases, with 10 bases of the junction left unmatched. The CDR3 sequence is 15 residues long. Germline CDR1 and CDR2: SGHNT and YENEEA.

This clonotype was seen many times. V gene TRBV9 combines with J gene TRBJ2-1; D ambiguous. V was shortened by 0 bases and J by 2 bases, with 6 bases between the two germline ends. There are 14 residues in the CDR3. The germline V gene has CDR1 SGDLS and CDR2 YYNGEE. This CDR3 reads CASSVASTYNEQFF. For the CDR3, the DNA is TGTGCCAGCAGCGTAGCCAGCACCTACAATGAGCAGTTCTTC.

This clonotype was counted only a few times. The chain joins TRBV3-1 to TRBJ2-7; 8 bases are a match to TRBD2. Germline V lookup: CDR1 LGHDT, CDR2 YNNKEL (reference sequence). J was trimmed by 3 bases and V by 1 base; bases with no gene match: 5. The CDR3 spans 15 residues. The CDR3 sequence is CASSQGRGGFYEQYF. CDR3 DNA sequence: TGTGCCAGCAGCCAAGGTCGGGGGGGCTTCTACGAGCAGTACTTC.

The chain carries TRBV7-7 and TRBJ2-3; TRBD2 matches at 10 bases. The CDR3 is 14 residues long. Per germline, CDR1 SSHAT and CDR2 FNYEAQ (reference sequence). CDR3: CARASGGYTDTQYF. The DNA of the CDR3 is TGTGCTAGAGCTAGCGGGGGTTACACAGATACGCAGTATTTT.

This clonotype was seen ten or more times. The rearrangement links TRBV19 to TRBJ1-2, with 7 nucleotides matching TRBD1. The CDR3 sequence is 13 residues long. Germline V gives CDR1 LNHDA, CDR2 SQIVND (reference sequence). Germline trimming cut 6 bases from V and 4 bases from J; bases unmatched to any gene: 5. CDR3 sequence: CASSLQGPYGYTF. CDR3 DNA sequence: TGTGCCAGTAGCCTACAGGGGCCCTATGGCTACACCTTC.

Ten or more counts support this clonotype. The chain has TRBV29-1 and TRBJ1-2; no clear D gene. Germline V gives CDR1 SQVTM, CDR2 ANQGSEA. The V gene lost 2 bases and the J gene lost 8 bases, with 15 bases spanning the gap. The CDR3 runs to 13 residues. In DNA, the CDR3 is TGCAGCGTTGAATTGGGGAGATCGGGGGGCTACACCTTC. It encodes CSVELGRSGGYTF.

About this clonotype: This could be a read error, since a much larger clone is one nucleotide away. This rearrangement joins TRBV11-3 to TRBJ2-7; D not resolved. The CDR3 length is 12 residues. The V gene lost 1 base and the J gene lost 9 bases, with 10 bases spanning the gap. From germline, CDR1 is SGHNT and CDR2 YENEEA. The CDR3: CASSLVKGAQYF. Written as DNA, the CDR3 is TGTGCCAGCAGCTTAGTGAAGGGTGCGCAGTACTTC. The complete variable domain, with remaining parts taken from reference TRBV11-3 and TRBJ2-7, reads EAGVVQSPRYKIIEKKQPVAFWCNPISGHNTLYWYLQNLGQGPELLIRYENEEAVDDSQLPKDRFSAERLKGVDSTLKIQPAELGDSAVYLCASSLVKGAQYFGPGTRLTVT.